A single T cell receptor beta chain is shown here with its context. Its target is unknown. These data originate in a study of tissue T cells after allogeneic stem cell transplantation. Study-level information: Pathologist review favored tissue samples showing histologically apparent lymphocytes.

Produced via immunoSEQ multiplex PCR; TCRdb's table is partial and in-frame only. Among approximately 3,700 clones listed, roughly three fifths were seen once. GI sites, liver, skin and spleen were taken after median 9.75 post-mortem hours. Study-wide findings and caveats: Blood and spleen captured only part of the tissue TCR repertoire. Motif-based clustering found tissue-specific repertoire signatures shared across patients, though few clones were shared.

This CDR3 has 15 amino acids. Germline CDR1 reads SGDLS; CDR2 reads YYNGEE. The V and J ends lost 4 bases and 0 bases, in that order; junction bases with no gene match: 3. The gene calls are TRBV9 and TRBJ2-2; TRBD2 matches 7 bases. The sequenced sample was tissue from the ileum, obtained at autopsy. The sequence was collected from a male donor older than 55 with lung cancer. CDR3 sequence: CASSTGTTNTGELFF. CDR3 bases: TGTGCCAGCAGCACCGGGACTACGAACACCGGGGAGCTGTTTTTT.